This TCR beta chain was sequenced in a study of control samples from healthy donors and cancer patients (dated by TCRdb to 2018 to 2020). The cysteine opens and the phenylalanine closes a CDR3 of 15 amino acids. Only the CDR3 part of the read is kept: 45 bases, read in frame from the first base. CDR1 and CDR2 (LNHNV, YYDKDF) derive from the germline V gene (reference sequence). Cut back by 1 base and 5 bases, the V and J ends lie 14 bases apart. This clone has just one count. Its antigen is not yet known. No much larger clone exists at a distance of one base, and base qualities are not known. To prepare the library, the immunoSEQ multiplex PCR assay was applied. TCRdb provides this immuneACCESS table in a form limited to in-frame rearrangements. Some clones are lacking; in checked studies, under half of them reflect an unresolved V gene, and why the rest are absent is not known. The sample table records about 79,000 clones; over 85% of these occur just once. Clones ranked in the top ten supply roughly 1.2% of the sample.

The V and J genes are TRBV15 and TRBJ2-5; the D gene assignment is ambiguous. The sequencing sample was made of PBMCs. This sequence was found in a woman in her forties with lung cancer. The CDR3 reads CATSRGTKLGETQYF. The DNA sequence is TGTGCCACCAGCAGAGGGACCAAGTTAGGGGAGACCCAGTACTTC.